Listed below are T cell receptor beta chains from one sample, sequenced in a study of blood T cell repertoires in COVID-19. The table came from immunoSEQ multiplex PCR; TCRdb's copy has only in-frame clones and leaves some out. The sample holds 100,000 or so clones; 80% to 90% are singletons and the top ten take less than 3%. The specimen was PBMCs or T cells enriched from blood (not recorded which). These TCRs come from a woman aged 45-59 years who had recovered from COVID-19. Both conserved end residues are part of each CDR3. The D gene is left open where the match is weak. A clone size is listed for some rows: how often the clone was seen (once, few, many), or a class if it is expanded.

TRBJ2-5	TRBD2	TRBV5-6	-	CASSLAGLAGGPETQYF	TGTGCCAGCAGCTTGGCCGGGTTAGCGGGGGGGCCGGAGACCCAGTACTTC
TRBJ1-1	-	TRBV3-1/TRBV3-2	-	CASSQVVRSEAFF	TGTGCCAGCAGCCAAGTTGTGCGATCTGAAGCTTTCTTT
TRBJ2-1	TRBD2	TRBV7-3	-	CASSLTSAGNEQFF	TGTGCCAGCAGCTTAACGTCAGCGGGGAATGAGCAGTTCTTC
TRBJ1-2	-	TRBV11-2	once	CASSQGVPTYGYTF	TGTGCCAGCAGCCAAGGGGTTCCCACCTATGGCTACACCTTC
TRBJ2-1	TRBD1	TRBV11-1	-	CASSLDQGDEQFF	TGTGCCAGCAGCTTAGATCAGGGGGATGAGCAGTTCTTC
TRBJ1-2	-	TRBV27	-	CASSRQGNYGYTF	TGTGCCAGCAGTCGTCAGGGAAACTATGGCTACACCTTC
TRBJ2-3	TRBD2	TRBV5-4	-	CASTLVSGGTDTQYF	TGTGCCAGCACCTTAGTATCGGGGGGGACAGATACGCAGTATTTT
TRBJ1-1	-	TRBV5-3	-	CARSLSTPAGDDTEAFF	TGTGCCAGAAGCTTGTCCACCCCGGCGGGGGATGACACTGAAGCTTTCTTT
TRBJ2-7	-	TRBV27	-	CASRPDRHTYEQYF	TGTGCCAGCCGCCCCGACAGGCATACCTACGAGCAGTACTTC
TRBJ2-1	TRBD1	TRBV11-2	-	CASSLGQDRGYNEQFF	TGTGCCAGCAGCTTGGGACAGGACAGGGGCTACAATGAGCAGTTCTTC
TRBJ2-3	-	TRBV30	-	CAWNLLRDYTDTQYF	TGTGCCTGGAACCTCCTACGGGATTACACAGATACGCAGTATTTT
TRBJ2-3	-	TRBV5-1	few	CASSPEGDTQYF	TGCGCCAGCAGCCCGGAGGGAGATACGCAGTATTTT
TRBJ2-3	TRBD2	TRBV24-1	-	CATSPGTSVGDTQYF	TGTGCCACCAGCCCAGGGACTAGCGTAGGAGATACGCAGTATTTT
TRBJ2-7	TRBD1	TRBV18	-	CASSPRAQGTHEQYF	TGTGCCAGCTCTCCCAGGGCACAGGGGACCCACGAGCAGTACTTC
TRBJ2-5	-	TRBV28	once	CASSLRPAGETQYF	TGTGCCAGCAGTTTAAGACCGGCGGGAGAGACCCAGTACTTC
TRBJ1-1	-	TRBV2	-	CASSSRGGNTEAFF	TGTGCCAGCAGCTCGCGGGGGGGGAACACTGAAGCTTTCTTT
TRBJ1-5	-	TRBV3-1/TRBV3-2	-	CASSQDSAAYQPQHF	TGTGCCAGCAGCCAAGATAGCGCGGCATATCAGCCCCAGCATTTT
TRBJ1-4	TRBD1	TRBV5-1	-	CASRSGTGDEKLFF	TGCGCCAGCAGGTCCGGGACAGGGGACGAAAAACTGTTTTTT
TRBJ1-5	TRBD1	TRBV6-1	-	CASSEGTGGQPQHF	TGTGCCAGCAGTGAGGGGACAGGGGGTCAGCCCCAGCATTTT
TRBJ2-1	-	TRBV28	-	CSTGFPYEQFF	TGTAGTACGGGGTTTCCTTACGAGCAGTTCTTC
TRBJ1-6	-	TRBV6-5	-	CASQQVTNSPLHF	TGTGCCAGCCAACAGGTTACGAATTCACCCCTCCACTTT
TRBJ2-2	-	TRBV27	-	CASSLLPSGHRAGELFF	TGTGCCAGCAGTTTACTCCCCAGCGGCCACAGGGCCGGGGAGCTGTTTTTT
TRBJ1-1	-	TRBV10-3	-	CAISDSGNTEAFF	TGTGCCATCAGTGACAGCGGGAACACTGAAGCTTTCTTT
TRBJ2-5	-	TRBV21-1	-	CASSDHRGFGQETQYF	TGTGCCAGCAGCGACCACAGGGGGTTCGGACAAGAGACCCAGTACTTC
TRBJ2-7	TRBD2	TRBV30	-	CAWSGGSTYEQYF	TGTGCCTGGAGTGGCGGGAGCACCTACGAGCAGTACTTC
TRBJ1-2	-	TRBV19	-	CASSLAGGFYGYTF	TGTGCCAGTAGTTTGGCAGGAGGTTTCTATGGCTACACCTTC
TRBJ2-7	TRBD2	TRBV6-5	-	CASTERGGPYEQYF	TGTGCCAGCACCGAACGGGGGGGCCCCTACGAGCAGTACTTC
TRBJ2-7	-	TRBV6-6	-	CASSYFGGYEQYF	TGTGCCAGCAGTTACTTCGGGGGCTACGAGCAGTACTTC
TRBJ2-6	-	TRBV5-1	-	CASTTGNGANVLTF	TGCGCCAGCACTACAGGGAATGGGGCCAACGTCCTGACTTTC
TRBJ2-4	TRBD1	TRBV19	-	CASIHRGPNENIQYF	TGTGCCAGTATTCACAGGGGACCCAACGAAAACATTCAGTACTTC
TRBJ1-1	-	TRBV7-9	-	CASSLLDKKKNTEAFF	TGTGCCAGCAGCTTACTGGACAAAAAGAAGAACACTGAAGCTTTCTTT
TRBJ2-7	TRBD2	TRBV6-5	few	CASIRREGEQYF	TGTGCCAGCATCAGAAGGGAGGGAGAGCAGTACTTC
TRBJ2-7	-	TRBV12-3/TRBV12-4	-	CASAVISHYEQYF	TGTGCCAGCGCCGTTATTAGCCACTACGAGCAGTACTTC
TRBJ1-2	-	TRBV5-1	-	CASSLVPGVGYGYTF	TGCGCCAGCAGCTTGGTTCCAGGGGTAGGGTATGGCTACACCTTC
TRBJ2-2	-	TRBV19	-	CASSHGGLNTGELFF	TGTGCCAGTAGCCACGGGGGACTGAACACCGGGGAGCTGTTTTTT
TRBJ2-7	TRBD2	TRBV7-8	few	CASSPASRRLNLAGGLDEQYF	TGTGCCAGCAGCCCCGCCTCGCGCAGGTTAAATCTAGCGGGGGGGTTGGACGAGCAGTACTTC
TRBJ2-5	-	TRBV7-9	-	CASSWRGGTRTETQYF	TGTGCCAGCAGTTGGAGAGGCGGGACGCGCACCGAGACCCAGTACTTC
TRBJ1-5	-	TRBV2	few	CASTGESHQPQHF	TGTGCCAGCACAGGGGAGTCGCATCAGCCCCAGCATTTT
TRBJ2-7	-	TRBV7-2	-	CASSLAPGPYEQYF	TGTGCCAGCAGCTTAGCACCAGGTCCCTACGAGCAGTACTTC
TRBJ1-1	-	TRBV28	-	CASSPGRAGGPEAFF	TGTGCCAGCAGTCCGGGACGGGCAGGAGGGCCTGAAGCTTTCTTT
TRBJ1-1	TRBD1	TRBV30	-	CAWRSPGQGLLNTEAFF	TGTGCCTGGAGATCTCCGGGACAGGGCCTACTGAACACTGAAGCTTTCTTT
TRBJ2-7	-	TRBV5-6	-	CASTLRLSSYEQYF	TGTGCCAGCACCCTTAGACTGAGCTCCTACGAGCAGTACTTC
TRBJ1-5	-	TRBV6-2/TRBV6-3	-	CASSYGRLAGGPQHF	TGTGCCAGCAGTTATGGCCGATTGGCGGGGGGGCCCCAGCATTTT
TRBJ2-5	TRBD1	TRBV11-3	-	CASSLAPSGTAQETQYF	TGTGCCAGCAGCTTAGCCCCCTCCGGGACAGCGCAAGAGACCCAGTACTTC
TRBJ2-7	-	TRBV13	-	CASSLRGEAYEQYF	TGTGCCAGCAGCTTACGCGGGGAGGCCTACGAGCAGTACTTC
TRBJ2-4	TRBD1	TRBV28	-	CASSSRQGGNIQYF	TGTGCCAGCAGTTCTCGACAGGGGGGAAACATTCAGTACTTC
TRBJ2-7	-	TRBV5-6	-	CASSRHRDQNPIYEQYF	TGTGCCAGCTCCCGGCACAGGGACCAAAACCCGATTTACGAGCAGTACTTC
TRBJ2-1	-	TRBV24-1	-	CATSDSFLSNEQFF	TGTGCCACCAGTGATTCCTTTCTTAGCAATGAGCAGTTCTTC
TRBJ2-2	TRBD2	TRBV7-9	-	CASSLVGDLAGGPSGELFF	TGTGCCAGCAGCTTAGTTGGCGATCTGGCGGGAGGGCCCTCCGGGGAGCTGTTTTTT
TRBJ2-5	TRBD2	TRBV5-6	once	CASSLGLAGQETQYF	TGTGCCAGCAGCTTGGGGCTAGCGGGGCAAGAGACCCAGTACTTC
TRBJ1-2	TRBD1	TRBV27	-	CASSLSGTGTGYTF	TGTGCCAGCAGTTTATCTGGGACAGGGACTGGCTACACCTTC
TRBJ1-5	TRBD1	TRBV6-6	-	CASSRGTGGNQPQHF	TGTGCCAGCAGCCGGGGGACAGGGGGCAATCAGCCCCAGCATTTT
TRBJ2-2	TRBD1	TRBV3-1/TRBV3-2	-	CASSLGTGSRVSGELFF	TGTGCCAGCAGCCTCGGGACAGGTAGTAGGGTGTCCGGGGAGCTGTTTTTT
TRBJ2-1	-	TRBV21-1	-	CASRGLAGTNEQFF	TGTGCCAGCAGAGGACTAGCGGGTACCAATGAGCAGTTCTTC
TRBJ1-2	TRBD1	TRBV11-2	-	CASSQAGTGGRGYTF	TGTGCCAGCAGCCAAGCCGGGACAGGGGGCAGAGGCTACACCTTC
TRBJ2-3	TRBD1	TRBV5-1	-	CASSLGTAGGDTQYF	TGCGCCAGCAGCTTGGGTACGGCAGGGGGAGATACGCAGTATTTT
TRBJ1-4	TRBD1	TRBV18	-	CASSGTGTGVEKLFF	TGTGCCAGCTCGGGGACCGGGACAGGTGTTGAAAAACTGTTTTTT